The clone carrying this TCR beta chain was detected only once. The antigen is undetermined. The sample belongs to a study of OX40 agonist ivuxolimab in advanced cancers. Assay used: immunoSEQ multiplex PCR; TCRdb lists only in-frame clones, some missing. The sample contains 23,000 or so clones, about 85% of which appear only once. The CDR3 runs to 14 residues. CDR1 is KGHSH and CDR2 is LQKENI in the germline V gene. V was clipped by 2 bases and J by 5 bases, with 10 bases between them. General observations from the study: Clonal expansion from baseline to week 6 occurred in both CD4+ and CD8+ T cells. Expansion of clones was among the lowest in partial responders at 0.1-3.0 mg/kg.

This chain connects TRBV18 to TRBJ2-1; D unresolved. This receptor was obtained from an adult with an advanced solid tumor such as melanoma, head and neck, liver or kidney cancer. This material consisted of CD4+ or CD8+ T cells sorted from blood, taken in a trial of the OX40 agonist ivuxolimab. CDR3 loop: CASSPGASNNEQFF. CDR3 DNA sequence: TGTGCCAGCTCACCAGGAGCGAGCAACAATGAGCAGTTCTTC. The whole variable domain, filled in from reference TRBV18 and TRBJ2-1, reads NAGVMQNPRHLVRRRGQEARLRCSPMKGHSHVYWYRQLPEEGLKFMVYLQKENIIDESGMPKERFSAEFPKEGPSILRIQQVVRGDSAAYFCASSPGASNNEQFFGPGTRLTVL.